The clone carrying this T cell receptor (beta chain) was seen a few times. Antigen unknown. Primers used in a second PCR of roughly 7 to 12 cycles were a sample-barcoded 5' primer and a J-beta primer mix. Every cDNA molecule bore a tag from a template-switch adaptor containing 12 random nucleotides. TCRdb reprocessed the 5' RACE reads via MiXCR and lists one record per CDR3 protein. The data contain roughly 2 million distinct CDR3 sequences, 49% of them singletons. Deletions cut 0 bases from V and 6 bases from J, with 15 bases between. Looked up from germline, CDR1 is LGHNA and CDR2 is YSLEER. CDR3 length equals 16 residues. The data stem from a study of blood T cells in healthy people across ages. General observations from the study: With age, beta diversity per million T cells declined roughly linearly, significantly by about 40. Estimated diversity across one million T cells was deemed an underestimate.

The sequencing input was blood. The chain employs TRBV4-3 and TRBJ2-1; D is perhaps TRBD2 (5 bases). The TCR originated in a woman in her thirties or forties in good health. For the CDR3, the DNA is TGCGCCAGCAGCCAAGATTCGTCCCTAGCCCGCAATGAGCAGTTCTTC. Amino acid sequence: CASSQDSSLARNEQFF.